The 18 T cell receptor beta chains below all came from one sample that was sequenced in a study of CD8 T cells in Susac syndrome. Random-hexamer reverse transcription was applied to roughly 0.5 to 1 ug RNA. Using its own MiXCR run on the immunoSEQ multiplex PCR reads, TCRdb lists one record per CDR3 protein. Of 150,000 or so distinct CDR3 sequences listed, roughly 94% are singletons. The specimen sequenced was CD4+ T cells from PBMCs. The receptor source for this set is a human donor with Susac syndrome.

The gene calls are TRBV19 and TRBJ2-7; 7 nucleotides line up with TRBD1. Germline V CDR1 and CDR2: LNHDA, SQIVND (reference sequence). The CDR3 totals 13 residues. V trimming: 4 bases; J trimming: 2 bases; junction bases outside the gene matches: 2. The chain's CDR3 is CASSKQGAYEQYF. CDR3 nucleotides: TGTGCCAGTAGTAAGCAGGGGGCCTACGAGCAGTACTTC.

The chain is built from TRBV12-3 or TRBV12-4 and TRBJ2-1; 13 bases fit TRBD2. The V and J ends lost 6 bases and 12 bases, in that order; junction bases with no gene match: 5. CDR3 size: 13 residues. The CDR3 reads CASSRTSGGPQFF. In nucleotides, the CDR3 is TGTGCCAGCAGCCGGACTAGCGGGGGCCCGCAGTTCTTC.

This sequence joins TRBV30 and TRBJ1-6; no firm D call. The CDR3 totals 12 residues. From germline, CDR1 is GTSNPN and CDR2 SVGIG (reference sequence). The V end lost 5 bases, the J end lost 8 bases, and 10 bases lay between the germline ends. The CDR3 here is CAWGRLDSPLHF. CDR3 nucleotide sequence: TGTGCCTGGGGGCGTTTGGATTCACCCCTCCACTTT.

The chain combines TRBV5-1 with TRBJ1-1; D is perhaps TRBD1 (5 bases). The CDR3 totals 16 residues. CDR1 is SGHRS, CDR2 YFSETQ, per germline. The V and J ends lost 3 bases and 0 bases respectively, with 15 bases between them. CDR3 region: CASSSDPGMVNTEAFF. The CDR3 coding sequence is TGCGCCAGCAGCTCAGACCCAGGGATGGTGAACACTGAAGCTTTCTTT.

This chain links TRBV30 with TRBJ1-4; D gene ambiguous. The CDR3 has 13 amino acids. Germline-derived CDR1 and CDR2 are GTSNPN and SVGIG (reference sequence). Between the trimmed V and J ends, which lost 3 bases and 3 bases, there was a span of 8 bases. CDR3 residues: CAWRAGANEKLFF. The CDR3 bases are TGTGCCTGGAGAGCAGGAGCTAATGAAAAACTGTTTTTT. The full variable domain, with the rest looked up from reference TRBV30 and TRBJ1-4, is SQTIHQWPATLVQPVGSPLSLECTVEGTSNPNLYWYRQAAGRGLQLLFYSVGIGQISSEVPQNLSASRPQDRQFILSSKKLLLSDSGFYLCAWRAGANEKLFFGSGTQLSVL.

This chain connects TRBV3-1 to TRBJ2-2, with unresolved D. V lost 1 base, J lost 2 bases, and 14 bases lay in between. Germline loops: CDR1 LGHDT, CDR2 YNNKEL (reference sequence). CDR3 length: 17 amino acids. The CDR3 is CASSQVMTGANTGELFF. Here the CDR3 DNA reads TGTGCCAGCAGCCAAGTAATGACCGGAGCCAACACCGGGGAGCTGTTTTTT. Drawing the rest from reference TRBV3-1 and TRBJ2-2, the complete variable domain is DTAVSQTPKYLVTQMGNDKSIKCEQNLGHDTMYWYKQDSKKFLKIMFSYNNKELIINETVPNRFSPKSPDKAHLNLHINSLELGDSAVYFCASSQVMTGANTGELFFGEGSRLTVL.

J is TRBJ1-1 and V is TRBV5-4, with unresolved D. V dropped 0 bases and J dropped 5 bases, with 11 bases sitting between them. This CDR3 is 14 amino acids long. CDR1 SGHNT and CDR2 YYREEE come from the germline V gene (reference sequence). CDR3 DNA sequence: TGTGCCAGCAGCTTGGCAGGCGAAGGAACTGAAGCTTTCTTT. Translating it yields CASSLAGEGTEAFF.

The V and J genes are TRBV7-2 and TRBJ2-5; 14 nucleotides line up with TRBD2. The CDR3 extends over 15 amino acids. Germline trimming cut 6 bases from V and 4 bases from J; bases unmatched to any gene: 4. CDR1 SGHTA and CDR2 FQGNSA come from the germline V gene. CDR3 sequence: CASRLGLAGGETQYF. CDR3 DNA sequence: TGTGCCAGCAGGCTAGGACTAGCGGGGGGAGAGACCCAGTACTTC.

This clonotype was detected only once. The V and J genes are TRBV12-5 and TRBJ2-1, with D possibly being TRBD2 (6 bases). Trimming shortened V by 5 bases and J by 0 bases, and 20 bases separated the two germline ends. CDR3 length: 18 residues. CDR1 and CDR2 (germline): LGHNT, FRNRAP. CDR3 in DNA: TGTGCTAGTGGTCCAGCGGGCCTCACCCTATTCTCCTACAATGAGCAGTTCTTC. Its protein product is CASGPAGLTLFSYNEQFF. Filled out from reference TRBV12-5 and TRBJ2-1, the complete variable domain reads DARVTQTPRHKVTEMGQEVTMRCQPILGHNTVFWYRQTMMQGLELLAYFRNRAPLDDSGMPKDRFSAEMPDATLATLKIQPSEPRDSAVYFCASGPAGLTLFSYNEQFFGPGTRLTVL.

This CDR3 reads CASSYGTGATYGYTF. DNA for the CDR3: TGTGCCAGCTCGTATGGGACAGGGGCCACCTATGGCTACACCTTC. The chain recombines TRBV18 with TRBJ1-2, with TRBD1 identical over 10 bases. Germline V gene lookup returns CDR1 KGHSH and CDR2 LQKENI. The length of the CDR3 is 15 residues. V shed 6 bases, J shed 4 bases, and the junction held 8 bases outside the gene matches.

The CDR3 DNA reads TGTGCCAGCAGCGTAGGGGGCGGATTCAATTCACCCCTCCACTTT. Its protein product is CASSVGGGFNSPLHF. The chain couples TRBV9 to TRBJ1-6, with D possibly being TRBD1 (5 bases). Trimming cost V 0 bases and J 7 bases, with 11 bases left between them. CDR3 size: 15 residues. From germline, CDR1 is SGDLS and CDR2 YYNGEE.

The V gene is TRBV30, the J gene TRBJ2-7; D is uncertain. The CDR3 sequence is 12 residues long. Trimming took 6 bases from V and 4 from J, leaving 13 bases between them. In germline, CDR1 is GTSNPN, CDR2 SVGIG (reference sequence). The CDR3 nucleotides are TGTGCCTGCAGCTGGATAGAATACGAGCAGTACTTC. It is translated as CACSWIEYEQYF.

Here the CDR3 DNA reads TGTGCCAGCAGCCCGCCACCGGGACAGACCTATGGCTACACCTTC. Translating it yields CASSPPPGQTYGYTF. The chain uses TRBV13 and TRBJ1-2; 7 nucleotides match TRBD1. The length of the CDR3 is 15 residues. Germline CDR1 and CDR2: PRHDT and FYEKMQ (reference sequence). The ends lost 5 bases at V and 4 bases at J; junction bases unmatched: 10.

The chain uses TRBV28 and TRBJ2-7, with 7 positions matching TRBD2. The CDR3 spans 14 residues. The germline V gene has CDR1 MDHEN and CDR2 SYDVKM. The V segment lost 1 base and the J segment 3 bases; nucleotides outside the gene matches: 3. CDR3 DNA sequence: TGTGCCAGCAGTTTATCTGGGGGGGACTACGAGCAGTACTTC. Its protein is CASSLSGGDYEQYF.

This clonotype has a handful of counts. The chain joins TRBV7-8 to TRBJ1-2, with a possible D match to TRBD1 (5 bases). The V end lost 5 bases, the J end lost 2 bases, and 9 bases lay between the germline ends. This CDR3 comprises 13 residues. Germline V gene sequence: CDR1 SGHVS, CDR2 FQNEAQ. CDR3 amino acids: CASSTDRNYGYTF. The CDR3, as DNA: TGTGCCAGCAGCACCGACAGAAACTATGGCTACACCTTC.

This sequence joins TRBV7-2 and TRBJ2-7, with 9 bases identical to TRBD2. V lost 4 bases to trimming and J lost 6 bases; unmatched junction nucleotides: 7. This CDR3 comprises 14 residues. Germline-derived CDR1 and CDR2 are SGHTA and FQGNSA. The CDR3 protein is CASSYAGLAVEQYF. CDR3 sequence (DNA): TGTGCCAGCAGCTACGCGGGACTAGCAGTCGAGCAGTACTTC.

V is TRBV7-2 and J is TRBJ2-7; possibly TRBD1 for D (8 bases). From germline, CDR1 is SGHTA and CDR2 FQGNSA. The CDR3 length is 15 residues. Between the trimmed V and J ends, which lost 4 bases and 3 bases, there was a span of 16 bases. The CDR3 sequence is CASSSPGGQGYEQYF. The CDR3 DNA reads TGTGCCAGCAGCTCACCGGGAGGACAGGGCTACGAGCAGTACTTC. The full variable domain, completed using reference TRBV7-2 and TRBJ2-7, is GAGVSQSPSNKVTEKGKDVELRCDPISGHTALYWYRQSLGQGLEFLIYFQGNSAPDKSGLPSDRFSAERTGGSVSTLTIQRTQQEDSAVYLCASSSPGGQGYEQYFGPGTRLTVT.

This clonotype was counted once. CDR3 sequence (DNA): TGTGCCAGCAGCGTTAGCCCACCATCCTACAATGAGCAGTTCTTC. Its translation: CASSVSPPSYNEQFF. The rearrangement joins TRBV9 to TRBJ2-1; D not resolved. V lost 2 bases and J 1 base, leaving 10 bases between the germline ends. The CDR3 totals 15 residues. The germline CDR1 and CDR2 sequences are SGDLS and YYNGEE. Full variable domain (remainder filled in from reference TRBV9 and TRBJ2-1): DSGVTQTPKHLITATGQRVTLRCSPRSGDLSVYWYQQSLDQGLQFLIQYYNGEERAKGNILERFSAQQFPDLHSELNLSSLELGDSALYFCASSVSPPSYNEQFFGPGTRLTVL.